A selection of T cell receptor beta chains follows, all from one sample in a study of beta chain features in type 1 diabetes. Method: immunoSEQ multiplex PCR; TCRdb's copy keeps in-frame clones and lacks some. The sample carries some 99,000 clones, almost 40% recorded once. Sequenced sample: stem cell memory CD4+ T cells from blood. These receptors were collected from a woman under 30 in good health. Both conserved end residues are part of each CDR3. The order of the fields is CDR3 protein, J gene, V gene.

CDR3aa: CASSQWSGSVYEQYF
j_gene: TRBJ2-7
v_gene: TRBV14

CDR3aa: CASSLVFNEKLFF
j_gene: TRBJ1-4
v_gene: TRBV7-2

CDR3aa: CASSPQGPRDEQFF
j_gene: TRBJ2-1
v_gene: TRBV18

CDR3aa: CASSLRTSGTGRRHNEQFF
j_gene: TRBJ2-1
v_gene: TRBV7-8

CDR3aa: CASSSTGNSYEQYF
j_gene: TRBJ2-7
v_gene: TRBV5-1

CDR3aa: CSVRGGQGQETQYF
j_gene: TRBJ2-5
v_gene: TRBV29-1

CDR3aa: CASSESRGPWGNQPQHF
j_gene: TRBJ1-5
v_gene: TRBV25-1

CDR3aa: CASSVVSSGSDTQYF
j_gene: TRBJ2-3
v_gene: TRBV9

CDR3aa: CASSIRGNQPQHF
j_gene: TRBJ1-5
v_gene: TRBV19

CDR3aa: CASSTGGPADTQYF
j_gene: TRBJ2-3
v_gene: TRBV19

CDR3aa: CASSPASEATEAFF
j_gene: TRBJ1-1
v_gene: TRBV5-1

CDR3aa: CASRREGYSNQPQHF
j_gene: TRBJ1-5
v_gene: TRBV28

CDR3aa: CASRHRGPRYNEQFF
j_gene: TRBJ2-1
v_gene: TRBV7-9

CDR3aa: CASRVTGGKNIQYF
j_gene: TRBJ2-4
v_gene: TRBV28

CDR3aa: CASSLVGWNYGYTF
j_gene: TRBJ1-2
v_gene: TRBV5-6

CDR3aa: CASSHGTGDYTGELFF
j_gene: TRBJ2-2
v_gene: TRBV4-2

CDR3aa: CASSISSTGEQFF
j_gene: TRBJ2-1
v_gene: TRBV19

CDR3aa: CASSVDRYSNQPQHF
j_gene: TRBJ1-5
v_gene: TRBV6-1